This T cell receptor beta chain was recovered during a study of cytomegalovirus exposure and HLA in healthy donors. Study in general: The same platform was used for the 130 or so validation repertoires as for the 650 to 700 first-cohort repertoires, as reported in a later analysis. Study findings and constraints: The study flagged some 170 TCR beta chains as cytomegalovirus-associated.

The repertoire was sequenced with immunoSEQ multiplex PCR; TCRdb's copy has only in-frame clones and lacks some. The table records almost 200,000 clones, about three quarters of them present only once. To note about this clone: As yet, its antigen is unknown. Other nucleotide sequences from this sample produce the same CDR3.

CDR3 length: 13 residues. V shed 0 bases and J shed 5 bases, with 8 bases lying between them. CDR1 and CDR2 (germline): GTSNPN, SVGIG (reference sequence). Source material: PBMCs. The V call is TRBV30, the J call TRBJ1-5; a possible D gene is TRBD1 (5 bases). This receptor was identified in a woman aged 30 to 39 in good health and CMV-seronegative. Here the CDR3 DNA reads TGTGCCTGGAGTGTCCGGGGGGATCAGCCCCAGCATTTT. Amino acid sequence: CAWSVRGDQPQHF. The whole variable domain, filled in from reference TRBV30 and TRBJ1-5, reads SQTIHQWPATLVQPVGSPLSLECTVEGTSNPNLYWYRQAAGRGLQLLFYSVGIGQISSEVPQNLSASRPQDRQFILSSKKLLLSDSGFYLCAWSVRGDQPQHFGDGTRLSIL.